This T cell receptor (beta chain) was documented in a study of pediatric ulcerative colitis. Broader study findings: Blood-rectal clonal overlap within each person was significantly higher in ulcerative colitis patients than controls.

Method: immunoSEQ multiplex PCR; TCRdb's copy keeps in-frame clones and lacks some. The sample lists 60,000 to 75,000 clones; 70% to 80% were seen once. At colonoscopy, a blood sample was also collected. This CDR3 region has 16 residues. Germline loops: CDR1 SGHRS, CDR2 YFSETQ. Between the trimmed V and J ends, which lost 3 bases and 9 bases, there was a span of 22 bases. About this clone itself: The target antigen is unknown.

The rearrangement links TRBV5-1 to TRBJ2-1; D might be TRBD1 or TRBD2, each matching 5 bases. This TCR was recovered from a boy between 10 and 17 years old with moderate ulcerative colitis. The specimen sequenced was blood. The CDR3 region is CASSSAGTRAGGEQFF. The CDR3 nucleotides read TGCGCCAGCAGCTCTGCCGGGACGCGAGCCGGCGGTGAGCAGTTCTTC.